A single sample gave rise to the 20 T cell receptor beta chains below, sequenced in a study of cytomegalovirus exposure and HLA in healthy donors. Primers included in the PCR were 60 Vbeta and 13 Jbeta primers. Profiled with immunoSEQ multiplex PCR; TCRdb holds only in-frame clones, not every one. Altogether about 82,000 clones are present, approximately 80% being singletons, with the ten largest covering 13%. Sequenced input: PBMCs. The receptor set was obtained from a human donor in good health.

Only one count was recorded for this clone. V usage is TRBV21-1 and J usage is TRBJ2-2; TRBD2 is taken as the D call from the table, unchecked against the DNA. TRBV21-1 is marked as a pseudogene. CDR3 length equals 16 residues. The CDR3 sequence is CASTKGEDGGTGELFF. In nucleotides, the CDR3 is TGTGCCAGCACCAAAGGAGAGGACGGAGGCACCGGGGAGCTGTTTTTT.

This chain uses TRBV5-1 with TRBJ2-5; 9 bases are a match to TRBD1. Trimming removed 5 bases from V and 5 bases from J; junction bases left unmatched: 13. Looked up from germline, CDR1 is SGHRS and CDR2 is YFSETQ. The CDR3 is 16 amino acids. The CDR3 DNA sequence: TGCGCCAGCAGTTTTAACTACAGGGGGCCAGGGGAGACCCAGTACTTC. It specifies CASSFNYRGPGETQYF.

V usage is TRBV29-1 and J usage is TRBJ1-5; D is uncertain. Trimming took off 6 bases at V and 3 bases at J, with 12 bases between the two ends. Germline V gene data show CDR1 as SQVTM and CDR2 as ANQGSEA. CDR3 size: 13 residues. CDR3 coding DNA: TGCAGCGTCGAGGTGAACACCAATCAGCCCCAGCATTTT. Its translation: CSVEVNTNQPQHF. Together with reference TRBV29-1 and TRBJ1-5, the CDR3 gives the full variable domain: SAVISQKPSRDICQRGTSLTIQCQVDSQVTMMFWYRQQPGQSLTLIATANQGSEATYESGFVIDKFPISRPNLTFSTLTVSNMSPEDSSIYLCSVEVNTNQPQHFGDGTRLSIL.

V and J are TRBV15 and TRBJ1-4; no clear D. Germline V lookup: CDR1 LNHNV, CDR2 YYDKDF (reference sequence). The CDR3 has 13 amino acids. Trimming cost V 2 bases and J 7 bases, with 8 bases left between them. The DNA for the CDR3 is TGTGCCACCAGCAGACCCCCGGTTGAAAAACTGTTTTTT. Translated, it gives CATSRPPVEKLFF. The whole variable domain, remainder taken from reference TRBV15 and TRBJ1-4, is DAMVIQNPRYQVTQFGKPVTLSCSQTLNHNVMYWYQQKSSQAPKLLFHYYDKDFNNEADTPDNFQSRRPNTSFCFLDIRSPGLGDTAMYLCATSRPPVEKLFFGSGTQLSVL.

The gene calls are TRBV27 and TRBJ1-6; 8 positions match TRBD1. The junction had 10 bases not matched to a gene; V was cut back by 2 bases and J by 10 bases. This CDR3 contains 16 residues. The V gene's germline CDR1 is MNHEY and CDR2 SMNVEV (reference sequence). CDR3 in amino acids: CASSLRAGQVLSPLHF. Written as DNA, the CDR3 is TGTGCCAGCAGTTTAAGGGCGGGACAGGTCCTCTCACCCCTCCACTTT.

The chain is built from TRBV5-1 and TRBJ2-7; 12 bases match TRBD2. In germline, CDR1 is SGHRS, CDR2 YFSETQ. CDR3 length equals 20 residues. The ends lost 1 base at V and 0 bases at J; junction bases unmatched: 14. The DNA for the CDR3 is TGCGCCAGCAGCTTGACCCGGACAGGGAAGACTAGCGGGGGCTCCTACGAGCAGTACTTC. This gives the protein CASSLTRTGKTSGGSYEQYF.

The chain couples TRBV7-2 to TRBJ2-2; 9 positions agree with TRBD1. CDR1 and CDR2 from the germline V gene are SGHTA and FQGNSA. The CDR3 sequence is 15 residues long. V shed 6 bases, J shed 1 base, and the junction held 3 bases outside the gene matches. Here the CDR3 DNA reads TGTGCCAGCAGGGCGGGACAGGGGAACACCGGGGAGCTGTTTTTT. Translated, it gives CASRAGQGNTGELFF.

This clone came up once. The chain combines TRBV6-5 with TRBJ1-4, with D possibly matching TRBD1 (5 bases). The CDR3 extends over 13 amino acids. Germline V gene sequence: CDR1 MNHEY, CDR2 SVGAGI. Trimming took off 6 bases at V and 8 bases at J, with 13 bases between the two ends. The CDR3: CASRLGGEEKLFF. The CDR3 coding sequence is TGTGCCAGCAGGCTTGGGGGGGAGGAAAAACTGTTTTTT.

The chain employs TRBV6-5 and TRBJ2-1; TRBD2 aligns across 11 bases. The germline CDR1 and CDR2 sequences are MNHEY and SVGAGI. The CDR3 runs to 16 residues. V lost 3 bases to trimming and J lost 8 bases; unmatched junction nucleotides: 9. This CDR3 is CASSYLASGGLDEQFF. CDR3 sequence (DNA): TGTGCCAGCAGTTATCTAGCTAGCGGGGGGCTAGATGAGCAGTTCTTC.

CDR3 residues: CASSPQQRQTGELFF. DNA for the CDR3: TGTGCCAGCAGCCCCCAACAGCGACAGACCGGGGAGCTGTTTTTT. The chain links TRBV9 to TRBJ2-2; a weak D match, TRBD1 (5 bases). CDR1 is SGDLS and CDR2 is YYNGEE in the germline V gene. V lost 4 bases and J 5 bases, leaving 15 bases between the germline ends. This CDR3 is built from 15 residues.

CDR3 sequence reads: CASSPDGRGGSGTDTQYF. The CDR3 DNA is TGCGCCAGCAGCCCCGATGGGCGGGGGGGCAGTGGCACAGATACGCAGTATTTT. The chain combines TRBV5-1 with TRBJ2-3; TRBD2 matches at 9 bases. The V gene's germline CDR1 is SGHRS and CDR2 YFSETQ. The length of the CDR3 is 18 residues. The ends lost 4 bases at V and 1 base at J; junction bases unmatched: 13. The full variable domain, in which reference TRBV5-1 and TRBJ2-3 provide the parts outside the CDR3, is KAGVTQTPRYLIKTRGQQVTLSCSPISGHRSVSWYQQTPGQGLQFLFEYFSETQRNKGNFPGRFSGRQFSNSRSEMNVSTLELGDSALYLCASSPDGRGGSGTDTQYFGPGTRLTVL.

The rearrangement uses TRBV5-1 and TRBJ1-3; D call uncertain. The CDR3 covers 16 residues. Germline assignment: CDR1 SGHRS and CDR2 YFSETQ. The V end was cut by 0 bases, the J end by 2 bases, with 12 bases between. CDR3 in DNA: TGCGCCAGCAGCTTGGTTCGGGGAGTAGCTGGAAACACCATATATTTT. Translation gives CASSLVRGVAGNTIYF.

The rearrangement links TRBV9 to TRBJ2-7; perhaps TRBD2 as D (7 bases). V was clipped by 0 bases and J by 5 bases, with 15 bases between them. CDR1 SGDLS and CDR2 YYNGEE come from the germline V gene. The CDR3 is 15 residues long. The CDR3 nucleotides read TGTGCCAGCAGCGTAGGGGGCGGGGGCTTGAACGAGCAGTACTTC. Its translation is CASSVGGGGLNEQYF.

The chain employs TRBV9 and TRBJ2-2; TRBD1 might be the D (6 bases). Germline V gene sequence: CDR1 SGDLS, CDR2 YYNGEE. Deletions cut 4 bases from V and 1 base from J, with 11 bases between. The CDR3 loop spans 15 amino acids. This chain's CDR3 is CASSPRGGNTGELFF. The DNA for the CDR3 is TGTGCCAGCAGCCCCCGAGGGGGGAACACCGGGGAGCTGTTTTTT.

The V call is TRBV14, the J call TRBJ1-6; 7 bases are shared with TRBD1. Germline CDR1 is SGHDN and CDR2 is FVKESK. V shed 1 base and J 6 bases; nucleotides not matched to a gene: 3. The CDR3 is 15 amino acids. In nucleotides, the CDR3 is TGTGCCAGCAGCCAAGGACAGGGTCGTAATTCACCCCTCCACTTT. This encodes CASSQGQGRNSPLHF.

This rearrangement joins TRBV27 to TRBJ1-4, with D perhaps TRBD1 (5 bases). The CDR3 runs 14 residues. The germline V and J ends were trimmed by 3 bases and 10 bases, with 15 bases remaining between them. CDR1 and CDR2 (germline): MNHEY, SMNVEV (reference sequence). The CDR3, as DNA: TGTGCCAGCAGTTTGACACCCCTGGGGGGAAAACTGTTTTTT. Protein: CASSLTPLGGKLFF.

The V call is TRBV10-1, the J call TRBJ2-7; 8 bases fit TRBD2. The CDR3 covers 16 residues. Germline V gene lookup returns CDR1 WNHNN and CDR2 SYGVQD (reference sequence). The V and J ends lost 3 bases and 0 bases, in that order; junction bases with no gene match: 7. This CDR3 is CASSDGGDRSSYEQYF. DNA for the CDR3: TGCGCCAGCAGTGACGGGGGGGACCGGAGCTCCTACGAGCAGTACTTC.

The chain carries TRBV6-1 and TRBJ2-5; the D gene is possibly TRBD2 (5 bases). The CDR3 spans 13 residues. V lost 8 bases and J 0 bases, leaving 10 bases between the germline ends. Germline V gives CDR1 MNHNS, CDR2 SASEGT. This CDR3 is CASLDGNQETQYF. CDR3 DNA sequence: TGTGCCAGCCTAGACGGGAACCAAGAGACCCAGTACTTC.

The chain carries TRBV6-5 and TRBJ2-3; the match to TRBD1 covers 7 bases. CDR1 is MNHEY and CDR2 is SVGAGI in the germline V gene. The CDR3 extends over 15 amino acids. V was pared by 6 bases and J by 0 bases, with 6 bases of the junction left unmatched. CDR3 nucleotide sequence: TGTGCCAGCAGGTACAGGGGTAGTAGCACAGATACGCAGTATTTT. This translates into CASRYRGSSTDTQYF.

This clone was detected only once. The chain combines TRBV2 with TRBJ1-6, with D possibly being TRBD1 (5 bases). CDR3 size: 13 residues. Trimming took 6 bases from V and 11 from J, leaving 14 bases between them. In germline, CDR1 is SNHLY, CDR2 FYNNEI. The CDR3 sequence: CASSDGGRAPLHF. The CDR3 DNA follows: TGTGCCAGCAGCGACGGGGGAAGGGCACCCCTCCACTTT.